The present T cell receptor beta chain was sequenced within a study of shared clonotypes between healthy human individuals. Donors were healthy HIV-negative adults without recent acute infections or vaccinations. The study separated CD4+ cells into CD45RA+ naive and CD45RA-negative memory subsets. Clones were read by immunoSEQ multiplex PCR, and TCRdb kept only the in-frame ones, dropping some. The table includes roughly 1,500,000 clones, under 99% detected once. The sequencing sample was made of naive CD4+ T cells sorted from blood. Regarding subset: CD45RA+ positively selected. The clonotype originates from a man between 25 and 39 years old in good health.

DNA of the CDR3: TGCGCCAGCAGCCAAAGGCACAGCGACACAGATACGCAGTATTTT. It specifies CASSQRHSDTDTQYF. This chain uses TRBV4-1 with TRBJ2-3; the D is unclear. V was clipped by 2 bases and J by 2 bases, with 11 bases between them. The CDR3 consists of 15 residues. Germline V lookup: CDR1 MGHRA, CDR2 YSYEKL.